This entry features one T cell receptor (beta chain) sequence. Its target is unknown. This entry is derived from a study of blood T cells in healthy people across ages. The study's findings and limits: Diversity estimates from one million T cells were considered underestimates.

PCR was performed a second time for about 6 to 12 cycles using a sample-barcoded 5' primer and a J-beta primer mix. Per sample, CDR3-containing paired-end reads numbered at least 2.5 million. TCRdb reprocessed the 5' RACE reads with MiXCR, giving one entry per CDR3 protein. The repertoire consists of about 1.8 million distinct CDR3 sequences, with 40% to 55% occurring once and the leading ten covering 2.1%. Total RNA, at least 5 micrograms per sample, was extracted from PBMCs. This CDR3 is built from 13 residues. Per the germline V gene, CDR1 is DFQATT and CDR2 is SNEGSKA (reference sequence). V was clipped by 4 bases and J by 2 bases; unmatched bases: 5.

This rearrangement joins TRBV20-1 to TRBJ2-7; TRBD1 agrees at 7 bases. Input material: blood. This receptor was taken from a woman between 40 and 50 years old in good health. The CDR3: CSANQGQPYEQYF. The DNA for the CDR3 is TGCAGTGCTAACCAGGGACAGCCCTACGAGCAGTACTTC.